This TCR beta chain was captured in a study of blood T cell repertoires in COVID-19. The CDR3 contains 12 residues. V was trimmed by 4 bases and J by 5 bases, leaving 8 bases between them. Germline V lookup: CDR1 MGHRA, CDR2 YSYEKL. The authors' processing: From reference gene primer amplification, estimates of nucleated cell counts were derived. Assay: immunoSEQ multiplex PCR; the TCRdb copy retains only in-frame clones and omits some. V and J calls and clone size are given by that table; D and trimming were obtained from the DNA. The table has a few hundred thousand clones, just under 90% seen once.

J is TRBJ1-1 and V is TRBV4-1; D unclear. The specimen was PBMCs or T cells enriched from blood (not recorded which). This sequence originates from a woman aged 50 to 65 who had been exposed to COVID-19. CDR3 protein: CASSPSGTEAFF. As DNA, the CDR3 is TGCGCCAGCAGCCCCAGCGGGACTGAAGCTTTCTTT.